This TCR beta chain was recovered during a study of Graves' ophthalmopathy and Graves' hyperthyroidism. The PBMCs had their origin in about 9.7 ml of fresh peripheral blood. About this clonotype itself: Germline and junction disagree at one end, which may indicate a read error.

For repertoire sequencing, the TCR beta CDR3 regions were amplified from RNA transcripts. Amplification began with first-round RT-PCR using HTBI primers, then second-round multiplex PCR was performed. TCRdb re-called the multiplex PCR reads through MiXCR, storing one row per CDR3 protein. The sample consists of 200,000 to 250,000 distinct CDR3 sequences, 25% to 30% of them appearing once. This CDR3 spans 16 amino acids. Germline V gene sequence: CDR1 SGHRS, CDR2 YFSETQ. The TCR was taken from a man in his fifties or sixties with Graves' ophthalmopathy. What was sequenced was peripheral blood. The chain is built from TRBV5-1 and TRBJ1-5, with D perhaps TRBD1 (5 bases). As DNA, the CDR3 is TGCGCCAGCAGCTTGAGGGCAGGGCGGTTCAATCAGCCCCAGCAGTTT. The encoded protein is CASSLRAGRFNQPQQF.